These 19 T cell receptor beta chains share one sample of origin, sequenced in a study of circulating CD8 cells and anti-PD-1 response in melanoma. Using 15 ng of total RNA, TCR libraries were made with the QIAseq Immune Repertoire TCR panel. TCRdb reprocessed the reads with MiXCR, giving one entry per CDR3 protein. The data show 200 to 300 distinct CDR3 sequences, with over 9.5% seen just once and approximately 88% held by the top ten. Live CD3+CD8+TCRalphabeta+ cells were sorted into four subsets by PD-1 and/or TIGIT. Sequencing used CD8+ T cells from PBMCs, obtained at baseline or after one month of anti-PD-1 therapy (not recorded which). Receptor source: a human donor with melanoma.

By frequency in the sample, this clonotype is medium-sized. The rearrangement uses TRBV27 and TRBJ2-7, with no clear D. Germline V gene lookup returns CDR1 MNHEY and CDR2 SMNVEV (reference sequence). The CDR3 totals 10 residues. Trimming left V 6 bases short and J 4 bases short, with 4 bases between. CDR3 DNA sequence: TGTGCCAGCAGGGGATACGAGCAGTACTTC. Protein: CASRGYEQYF.

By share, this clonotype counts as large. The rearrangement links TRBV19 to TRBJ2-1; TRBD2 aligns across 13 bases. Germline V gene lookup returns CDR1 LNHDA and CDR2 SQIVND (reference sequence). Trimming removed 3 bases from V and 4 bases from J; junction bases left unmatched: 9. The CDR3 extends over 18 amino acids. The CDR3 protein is CASSIDPPGLAGYNEQFF. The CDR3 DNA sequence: TGTGCCAGTAGTATCGACCCTCCGGGACTAGCGGGGTACAATGAGCAGTTCTTC.

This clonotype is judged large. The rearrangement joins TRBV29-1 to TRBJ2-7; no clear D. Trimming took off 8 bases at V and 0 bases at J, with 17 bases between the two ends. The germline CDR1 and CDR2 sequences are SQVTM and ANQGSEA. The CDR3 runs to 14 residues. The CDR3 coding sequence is TGCAGCCTCCGGGCTGGGCCTAGCTCCTACGAGCAGTACTTC. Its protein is CSLRAGPSSYEQYF.

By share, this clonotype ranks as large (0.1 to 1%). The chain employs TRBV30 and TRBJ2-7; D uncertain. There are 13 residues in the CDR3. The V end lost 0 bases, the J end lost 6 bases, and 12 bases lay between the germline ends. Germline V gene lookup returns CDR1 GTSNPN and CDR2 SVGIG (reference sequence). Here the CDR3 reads CAWSVGVASEQYF. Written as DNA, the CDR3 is TGTGCCTGGAGTGTGGGCGTAGCTTCCGAGCAGTACTTC.

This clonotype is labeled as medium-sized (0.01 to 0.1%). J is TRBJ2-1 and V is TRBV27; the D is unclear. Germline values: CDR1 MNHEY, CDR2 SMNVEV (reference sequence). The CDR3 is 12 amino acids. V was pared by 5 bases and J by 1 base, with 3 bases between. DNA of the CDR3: TGTGCCAGCAGTCCATCCTACAATGAGCAGTTCTTC. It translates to CASSPSYNEQFF.

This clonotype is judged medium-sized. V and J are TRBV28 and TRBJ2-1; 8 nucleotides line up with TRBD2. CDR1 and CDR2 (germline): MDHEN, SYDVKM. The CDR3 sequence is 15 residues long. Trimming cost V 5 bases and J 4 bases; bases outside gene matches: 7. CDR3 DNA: TGTGCCAGCAGTATCAGCGGGGGCGCTTACAATGAGCAGTTCTTC. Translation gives CASSISGGAYNEQFF.

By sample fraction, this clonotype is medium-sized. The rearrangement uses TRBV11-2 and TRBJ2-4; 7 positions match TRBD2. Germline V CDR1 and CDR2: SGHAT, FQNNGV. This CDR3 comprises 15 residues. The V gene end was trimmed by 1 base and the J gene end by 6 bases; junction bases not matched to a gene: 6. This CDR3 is CASSLGWDYTNIQYF. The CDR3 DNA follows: TGTGCCAGCAGCTTAGGGTGGGACTACACAAACATTCAGTACTTC.

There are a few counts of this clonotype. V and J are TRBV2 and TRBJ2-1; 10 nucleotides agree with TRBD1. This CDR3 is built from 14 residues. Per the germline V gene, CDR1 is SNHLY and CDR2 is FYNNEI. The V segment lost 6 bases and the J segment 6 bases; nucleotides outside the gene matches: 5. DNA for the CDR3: TGTGCCAGCAGGGCTGACAGGGGGCCCAATGAGCAGTTCTTC. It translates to CASRADRGPNEQFF.

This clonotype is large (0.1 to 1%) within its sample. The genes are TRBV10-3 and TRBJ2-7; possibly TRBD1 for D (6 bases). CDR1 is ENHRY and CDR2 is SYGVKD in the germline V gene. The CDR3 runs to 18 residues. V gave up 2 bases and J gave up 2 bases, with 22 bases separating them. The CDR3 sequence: CAISENSDHREPTYEQYF. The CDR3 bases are TGTGCCATCAGTGAGAATTCGGACCACAGGGAGCCTACCTACGAGCAGTACTTC.

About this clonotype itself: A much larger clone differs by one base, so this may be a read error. CDR3 nucleotide sequence: TGTGCCTGCAGTTTTGGGGGTAATGAGCAGTTCTTC. Translation: CACSFGGNEQFF. The chain has TRBV12-3 or TRBV12-4 and TRBJ2-1; D assignment may be TRBD1 or TRBD2 (5 bases each). The CDR3 has 12 amino acids.

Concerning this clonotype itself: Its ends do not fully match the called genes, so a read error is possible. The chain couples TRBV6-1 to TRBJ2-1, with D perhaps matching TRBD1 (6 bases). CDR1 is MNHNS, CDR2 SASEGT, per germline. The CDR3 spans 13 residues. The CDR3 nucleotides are TGTGCCAGCGAGGGGGTCACCTACAATGAACAGTTCTTC. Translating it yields CASEGVTYNEQFF.

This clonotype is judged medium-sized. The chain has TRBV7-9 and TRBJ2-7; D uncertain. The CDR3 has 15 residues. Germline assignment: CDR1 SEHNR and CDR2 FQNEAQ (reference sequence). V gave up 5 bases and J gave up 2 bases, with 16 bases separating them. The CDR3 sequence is CASSLLGKDPYEQYF. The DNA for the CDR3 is TGTGCCAGCAGCCTCTTGGGAAAGGATCCCTACGAGCAGTACTTC.

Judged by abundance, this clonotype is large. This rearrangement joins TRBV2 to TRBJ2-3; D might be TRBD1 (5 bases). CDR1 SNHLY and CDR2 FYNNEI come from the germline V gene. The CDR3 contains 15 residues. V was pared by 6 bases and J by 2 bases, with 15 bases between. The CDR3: CASSPVEGDTDTQYF. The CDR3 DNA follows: TGTGCCAGCAGCCCTGTTGAAGGGGACACAGATACGCAGTATTTT.

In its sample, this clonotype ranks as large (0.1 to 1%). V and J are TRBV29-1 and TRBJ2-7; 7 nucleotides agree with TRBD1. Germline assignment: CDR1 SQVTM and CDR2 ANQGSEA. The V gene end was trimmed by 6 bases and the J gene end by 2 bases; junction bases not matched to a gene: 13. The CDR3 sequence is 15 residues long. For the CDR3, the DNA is TGCAGCGTCGGGACAGCCCGTAAATTTCCCTACGAGCAGTACTTC. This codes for CSVGTARKFPYEQYF.

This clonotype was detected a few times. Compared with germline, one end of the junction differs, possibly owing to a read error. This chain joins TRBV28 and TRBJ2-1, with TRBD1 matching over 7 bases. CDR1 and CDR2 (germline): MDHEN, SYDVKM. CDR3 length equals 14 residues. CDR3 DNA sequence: TGTGCCAGCGGTTCTGAAGGGGGCTACAAGGAGCAGTTCTTC. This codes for CASGSEGGYKEQFF. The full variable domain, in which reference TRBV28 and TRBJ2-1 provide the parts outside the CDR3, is DVKVTQSSRYLVKRTGEKVFLECVQDMDHENMFWYRQDPGLGLRLIYFSYDVKMKEKGDIPEGYSVSREKKERFSLILESASTNQTSMYLCASGSEGGYKEQFFGPGTRLTVL.

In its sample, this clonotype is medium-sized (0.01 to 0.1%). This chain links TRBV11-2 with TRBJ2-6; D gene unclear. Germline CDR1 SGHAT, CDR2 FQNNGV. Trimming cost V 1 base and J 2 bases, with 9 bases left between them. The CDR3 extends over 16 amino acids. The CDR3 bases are TGTGCCAGCAGCTTAGGAGGCCCCCCTGGGGCCAACGTCCTGACTTTC. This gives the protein CASSLGGPPGANVLTF.

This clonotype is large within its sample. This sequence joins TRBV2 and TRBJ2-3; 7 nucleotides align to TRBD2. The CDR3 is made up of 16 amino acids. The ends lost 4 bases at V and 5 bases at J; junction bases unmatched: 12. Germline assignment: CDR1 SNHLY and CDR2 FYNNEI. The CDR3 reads CASSVPPGGGQDTQYF. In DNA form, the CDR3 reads TGTGCCAGCAGTGTACCCCCGGGGGGTGGTCAAGATACGCAGTATTTT.

DNA for the CDR3: TGTGCCAGCAGCCTAGGGGACACAACTTCACCCCTCCACTTT. The encoded protein is CASSLGDTTSPLHF. This chain links TRBV27 with TRBJ1-6; D might be TRBD1 (6 bases). Germline V CDR1 and CDR2: MNHEY, SMNVEV (reference sequence). The CDR3 is made up of 14 amino acids. V lost 6 bases to trimming and J lost 9 bases, with 15 bases between them.

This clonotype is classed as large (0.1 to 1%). CDR3 bases: TGCAGCGTTGAAGGTACGGGACAGACCTACAATGAGCAGTTCTTC. It specifies CSVEGTGQTYNEQFF. This rearrangement joins TRBV29-1 to TRBJ2-1; TRBD1 matches 7 bases. CDR3 length equals 15 residues. V was pared by 1 base and J by 2 bases, with 5 bases of the junction left unmatched. Germline lookup yields CDR1 SQVTM and CDR2 ANQGSEA.